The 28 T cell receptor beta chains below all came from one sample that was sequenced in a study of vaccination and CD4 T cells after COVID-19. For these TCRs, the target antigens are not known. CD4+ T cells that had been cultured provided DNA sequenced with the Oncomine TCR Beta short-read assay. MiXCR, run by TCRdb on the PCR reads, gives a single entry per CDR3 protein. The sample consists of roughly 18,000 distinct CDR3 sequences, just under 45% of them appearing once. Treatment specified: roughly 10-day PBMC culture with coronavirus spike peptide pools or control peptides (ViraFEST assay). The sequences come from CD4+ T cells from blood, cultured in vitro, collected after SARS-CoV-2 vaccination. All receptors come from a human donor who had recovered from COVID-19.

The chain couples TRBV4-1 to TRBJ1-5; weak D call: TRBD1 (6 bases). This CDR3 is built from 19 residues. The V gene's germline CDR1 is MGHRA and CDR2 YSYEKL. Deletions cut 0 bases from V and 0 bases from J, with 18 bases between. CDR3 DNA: TGCGCCAGCAGCCAAGAGGCCTCCGCACAGGGTTATAGCAATCAGCCCCAGCATTTT. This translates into CASSQEASAQGYSNQPQHF.

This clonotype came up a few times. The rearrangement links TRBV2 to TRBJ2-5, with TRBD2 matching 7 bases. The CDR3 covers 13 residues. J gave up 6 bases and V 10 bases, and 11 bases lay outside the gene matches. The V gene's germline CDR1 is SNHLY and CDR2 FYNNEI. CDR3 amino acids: CATTGTTGKTQYF. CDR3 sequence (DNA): TGTGCCACCACCGGGACTACGGGCAAGACCCAGTACTTC.

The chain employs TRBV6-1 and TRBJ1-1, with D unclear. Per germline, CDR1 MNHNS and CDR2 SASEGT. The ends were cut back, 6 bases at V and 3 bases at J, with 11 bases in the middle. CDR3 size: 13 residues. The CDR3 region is CASSPRRDTEAFF. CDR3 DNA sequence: TGTGCCAGCAGCCCCCGGCGCGACACTGAAGCTTTCTTT.

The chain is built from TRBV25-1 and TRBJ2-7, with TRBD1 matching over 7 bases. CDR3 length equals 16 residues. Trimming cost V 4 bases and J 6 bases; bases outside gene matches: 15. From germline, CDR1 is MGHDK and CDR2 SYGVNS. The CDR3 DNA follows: TGTGCCAGCAGTGGATCCCTAGACAGGGCGATTTCCGAGCAGTACTTC. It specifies CASSGSLDRAISEQYF.

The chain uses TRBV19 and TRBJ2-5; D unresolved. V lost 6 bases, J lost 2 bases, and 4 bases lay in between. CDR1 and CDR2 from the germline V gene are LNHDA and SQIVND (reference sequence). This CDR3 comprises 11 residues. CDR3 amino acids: CASSLQETQYF. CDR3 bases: TGTGCCAGTAGCTTACAAGAGACCCAGTACTTC.

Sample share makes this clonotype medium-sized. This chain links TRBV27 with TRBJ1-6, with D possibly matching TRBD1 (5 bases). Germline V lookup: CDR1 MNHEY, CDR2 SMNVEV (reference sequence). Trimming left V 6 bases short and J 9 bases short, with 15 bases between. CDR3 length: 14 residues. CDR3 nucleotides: TGTGCCAGCAGCGCCGGGACGGGGGGTTCACCCCTCCACTTT. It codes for CASSAGTGGSPLHF.

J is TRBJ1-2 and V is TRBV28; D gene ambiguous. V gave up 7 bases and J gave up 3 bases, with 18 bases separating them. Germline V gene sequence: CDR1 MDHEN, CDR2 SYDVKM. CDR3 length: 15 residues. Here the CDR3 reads CASNSGGLGDYGYTF. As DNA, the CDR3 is TGTGCCAGCAACTCCGGTGGGTTGGGAGACTATGGCTACACCTTC.

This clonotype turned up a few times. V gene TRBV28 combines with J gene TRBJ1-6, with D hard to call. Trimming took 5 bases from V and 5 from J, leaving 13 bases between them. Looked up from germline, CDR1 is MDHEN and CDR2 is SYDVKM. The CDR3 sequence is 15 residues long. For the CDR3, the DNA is TGTGCCAGCAGTCTCAGGACGGGAAATAATTCACCCCTCCACTTT. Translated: CASSLRTGNNSPLHF.

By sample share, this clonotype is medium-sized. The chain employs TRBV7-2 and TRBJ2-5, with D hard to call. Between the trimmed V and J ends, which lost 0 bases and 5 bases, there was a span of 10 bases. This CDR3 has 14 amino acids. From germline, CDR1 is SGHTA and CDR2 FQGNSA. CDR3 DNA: TGTGCCAGCAGCTTAGCGCCCCTGGGGGAGACCCAGTACTTC. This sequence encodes CASSLAPLGETQYF.

The chain's CDR3 is CASGHSNQPQHF. The CDR3 DNA follows: TGCGCCAGCGGGCACAGCAATCAGCCCCAGCATTTT. This chain uses TRBV23-1 with TRBJ1-5; D ambiguous. TRBV23-1 is an ORF; its function is uncertain. V lost 8 bases and J 1 base, leaving 6 bases between the germline ends. This CDR3 contains 12 residues.

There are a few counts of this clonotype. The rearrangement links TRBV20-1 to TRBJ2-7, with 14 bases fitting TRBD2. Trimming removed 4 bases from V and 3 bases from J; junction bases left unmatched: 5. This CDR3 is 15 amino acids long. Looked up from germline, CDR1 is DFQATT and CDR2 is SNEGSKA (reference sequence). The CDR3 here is CSAILGTSGSYEQYF. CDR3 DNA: TGCAGTGCTATACTAGGGACTAGCGGGAGCTACGAGCAGTACTTC.

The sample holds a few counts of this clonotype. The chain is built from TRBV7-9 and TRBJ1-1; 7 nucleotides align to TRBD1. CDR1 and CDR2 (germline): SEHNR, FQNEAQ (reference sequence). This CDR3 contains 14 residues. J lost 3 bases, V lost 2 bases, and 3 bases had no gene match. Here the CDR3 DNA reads TGTGCCAGCAGCTTAATCGGGACAGACACTGAAGCTTTCTTT. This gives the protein CASSLIGTDTEAFF.

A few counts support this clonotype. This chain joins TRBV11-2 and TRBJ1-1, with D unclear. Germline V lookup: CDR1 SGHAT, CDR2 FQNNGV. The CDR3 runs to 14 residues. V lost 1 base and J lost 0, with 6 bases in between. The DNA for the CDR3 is TGTGCCAGCAGCTTAGGCCACCTGAACACTGAAGCTTTCTTT. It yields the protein CASSLGHLNTEAFF.

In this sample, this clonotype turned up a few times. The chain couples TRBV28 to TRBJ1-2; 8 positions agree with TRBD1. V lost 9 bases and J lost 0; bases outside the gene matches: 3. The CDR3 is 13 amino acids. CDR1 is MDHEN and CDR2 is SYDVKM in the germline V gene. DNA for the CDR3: TGTGCCAGTCGACAGGGGACTAACTATGGCTACACCTTC. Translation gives CASRQGTNYGYTF.

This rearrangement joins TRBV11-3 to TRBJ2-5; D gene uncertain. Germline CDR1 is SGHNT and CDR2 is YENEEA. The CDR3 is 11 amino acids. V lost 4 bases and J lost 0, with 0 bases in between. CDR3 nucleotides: TGTGCCAGCAGCTACCAAGAGACCCAGTACTTC. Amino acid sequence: CASSYQETQYF.

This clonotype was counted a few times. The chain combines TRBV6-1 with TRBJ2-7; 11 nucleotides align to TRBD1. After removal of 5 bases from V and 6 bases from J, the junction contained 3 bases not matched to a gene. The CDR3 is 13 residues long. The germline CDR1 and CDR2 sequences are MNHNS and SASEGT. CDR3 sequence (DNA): TGTGCCAGCAGTACGGGACAGGGGGGCGAGCAGTACTTC. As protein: CASSTGQGGEQYF.

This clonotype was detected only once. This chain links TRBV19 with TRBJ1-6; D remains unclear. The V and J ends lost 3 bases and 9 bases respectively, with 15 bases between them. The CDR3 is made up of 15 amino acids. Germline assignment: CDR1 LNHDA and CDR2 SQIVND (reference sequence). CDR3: CASSMRREIRSPLHF. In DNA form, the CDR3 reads TGTGCCAGTAGTATGCGGAGGGAGATTCGTTCACCCCTCCACTTT. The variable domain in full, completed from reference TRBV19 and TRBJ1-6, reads DGGITQSPKYLFRKEGQNVTLSCEQNLNHDAMYWYRQDPGQGLRLIYYSQIVNDFQKGDIAEGYSVSREKKESFPLTVTSAQKNPTAFYLCASSMRREIRSPLHFGNGTRLTVT.

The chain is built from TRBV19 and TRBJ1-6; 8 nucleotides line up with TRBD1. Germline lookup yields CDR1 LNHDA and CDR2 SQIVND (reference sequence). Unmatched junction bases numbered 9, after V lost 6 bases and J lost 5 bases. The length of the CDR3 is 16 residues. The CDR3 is CASSPRTGLDNSPLHF. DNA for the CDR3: TGTGCCAGTAGCCCACGGACAGGGCTGGATAATTCACCCCTCCACTTT.

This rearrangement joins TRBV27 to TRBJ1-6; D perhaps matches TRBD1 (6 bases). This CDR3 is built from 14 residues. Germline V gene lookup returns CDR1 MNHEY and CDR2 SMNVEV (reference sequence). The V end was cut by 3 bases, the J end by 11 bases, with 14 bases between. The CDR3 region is CASSFARGNTPLHF. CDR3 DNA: TGTGCCAGCAGTTTCGCCAGGGGAAACACACCCCTCCACTTT.

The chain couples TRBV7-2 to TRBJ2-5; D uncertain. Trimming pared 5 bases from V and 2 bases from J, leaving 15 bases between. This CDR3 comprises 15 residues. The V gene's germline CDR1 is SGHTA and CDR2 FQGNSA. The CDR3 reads CASSPRTTAQETQYF. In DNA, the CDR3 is TGTGCCAGCAGCCCCCGAACTACCGCTCAAGAGACCCAGTACTTC.

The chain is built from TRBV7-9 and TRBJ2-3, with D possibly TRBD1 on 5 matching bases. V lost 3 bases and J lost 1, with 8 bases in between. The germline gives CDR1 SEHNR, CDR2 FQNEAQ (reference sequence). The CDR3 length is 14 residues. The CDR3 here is CASSFSRGTDTQYF. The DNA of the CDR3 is TGTGCCAGCAGCTTTAGCAGGGGCACAGATACGCAGTATTTT.

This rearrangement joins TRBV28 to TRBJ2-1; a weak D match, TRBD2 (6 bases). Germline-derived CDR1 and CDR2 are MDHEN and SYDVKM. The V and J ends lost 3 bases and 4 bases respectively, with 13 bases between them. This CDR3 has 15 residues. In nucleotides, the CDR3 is TGTGCCAGCAGTTTTTCCTTAGCGGATTACAATGAGCAGTTCTTC. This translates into CASSFSLADYNEQFF.

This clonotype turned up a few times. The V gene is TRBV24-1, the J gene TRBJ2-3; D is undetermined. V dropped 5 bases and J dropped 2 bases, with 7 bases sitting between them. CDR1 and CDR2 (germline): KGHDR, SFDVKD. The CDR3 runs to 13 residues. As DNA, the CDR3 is TGTGCCACCAGTGGCGATTACACAGATACGCAGTATTTT. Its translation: CATSGDYTDTQYF.

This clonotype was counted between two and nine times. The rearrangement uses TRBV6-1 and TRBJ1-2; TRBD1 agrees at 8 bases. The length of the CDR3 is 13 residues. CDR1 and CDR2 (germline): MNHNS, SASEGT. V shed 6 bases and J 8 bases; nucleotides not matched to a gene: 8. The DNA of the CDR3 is TGTGCCAGCAGCCGAGGACAGGGTGGCGGCTACACCTTC. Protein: CASSRGQGGGYTF.

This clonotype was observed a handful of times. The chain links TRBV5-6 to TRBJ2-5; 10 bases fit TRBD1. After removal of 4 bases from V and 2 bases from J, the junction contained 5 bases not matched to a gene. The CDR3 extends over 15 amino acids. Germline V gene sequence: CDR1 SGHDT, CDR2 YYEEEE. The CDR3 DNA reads TGTGCCAGCAGCACGGGACAGGGGAGGCAAGAGACCCAGTACTTC. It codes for CASSTGQGRQETQYF.

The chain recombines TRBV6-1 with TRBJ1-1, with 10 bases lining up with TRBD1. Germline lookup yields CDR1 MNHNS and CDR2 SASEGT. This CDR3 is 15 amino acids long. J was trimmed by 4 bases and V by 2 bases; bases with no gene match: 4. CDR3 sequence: CASSERTGGGTEAFF. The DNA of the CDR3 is TGTGCCAGCAGTGAACGGACAGGGGGAGGCACTGAAGCTTTCTTT.

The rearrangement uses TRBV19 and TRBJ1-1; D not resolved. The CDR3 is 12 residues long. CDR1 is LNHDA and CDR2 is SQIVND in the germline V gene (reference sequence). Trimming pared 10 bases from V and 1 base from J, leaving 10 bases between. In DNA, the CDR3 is TGTGCCACCACGAGGGAGAACACTGAAGCTTTCTTT. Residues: CATTRENTEAFF.

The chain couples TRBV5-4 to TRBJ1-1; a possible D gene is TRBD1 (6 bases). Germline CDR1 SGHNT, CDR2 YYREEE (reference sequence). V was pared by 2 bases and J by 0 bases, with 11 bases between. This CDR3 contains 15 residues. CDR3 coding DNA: TGTGCCAGCAGCTTCCCAGGGGCAATGAACACTGAAGCTTTCTTT. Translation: CASSFPGAMNTEAFF.